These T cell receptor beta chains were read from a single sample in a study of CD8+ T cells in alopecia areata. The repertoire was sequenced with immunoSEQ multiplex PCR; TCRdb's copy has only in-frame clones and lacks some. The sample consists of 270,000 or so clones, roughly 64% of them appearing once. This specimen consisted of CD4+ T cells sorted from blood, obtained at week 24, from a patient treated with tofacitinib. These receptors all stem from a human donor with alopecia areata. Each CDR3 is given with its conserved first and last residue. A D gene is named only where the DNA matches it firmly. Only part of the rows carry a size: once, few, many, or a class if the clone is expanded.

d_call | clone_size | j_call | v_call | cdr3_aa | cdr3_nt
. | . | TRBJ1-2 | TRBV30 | CAWSVTRDGYTF | TGTGCCTGGAGTGTAACCCGTGATGGCTACACCTTC
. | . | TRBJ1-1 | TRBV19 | CASSRGRGNTEAFF | TGTGCCAGTAGTAGGGGGCGGGGAAACACTGAAGCTTTCTTT
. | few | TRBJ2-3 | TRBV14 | CASSQVMGTDTQYF | TGTGCCAGCAGCCAAGTGATGGGCACAGATACGCAGTATTTT
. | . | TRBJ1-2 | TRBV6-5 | CASSYSSGDYVYTF | TGTGCCAGCAGTTACTCGAGCGGAGACTATGTCTACACCTTC
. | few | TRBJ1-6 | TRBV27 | CASSPLRGNNSPLHF | TGTGCCAGCAGTCCCCTTAGGGGGAATAATTCACCCCTCCACTTT
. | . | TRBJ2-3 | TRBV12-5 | CASGEFDTQYF | TGTGCTAGTGGAGAGTTTGATACGCAGTATTTT
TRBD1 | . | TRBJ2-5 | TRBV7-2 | CASSSWTGQETQYF | TGTGCCAGCAGCTCTTGGACAGGGCAAGAGACCCAGTACTTC
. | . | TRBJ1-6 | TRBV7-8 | CASSLTQGNSPLHF | TGTGCCAGCAGCTTAACCCAGGGTAATTCACCCCTCCACTTT
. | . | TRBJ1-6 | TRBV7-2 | CASSGHPNSPLHF | TGTGCCAGCAGCGGACATCCTAATTCACCCCTCCACTTT
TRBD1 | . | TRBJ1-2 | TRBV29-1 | CSVEEGAGGHYGYTF | TGCAGCGTTGAAGAAGGTGCAGGGGGGCACTATGGCTACACCTTC